This is a list of T cell receptor beta chains from one sample in a study of blood T cell repertoires in COVID-19. Sequencing used immunoSEQ multiplex PCR; TCRdb keeps in-frame clones, though not all of them. The sample carries roughly 350,000 clones, more than 90% recorded once. Sample: PBMCs or T cells enriched from blood (not recorded which). These receptors were taken from a woman aged 25 to 39 who had recovered from COVID-19. Each CDR3 is given with its conserved first and last residue. D genes are given only for firm matches. Size is stated for part of the rows, as once, few or many counts, or as a class when the clone is expanded.

D: -; J: TRBJ1-2; size: -; V: TRBV3-1/TRBV3-2; CDR3: CAIRGFLKSYGYTF; DNA: TGTGCCATAAGGGGGTTCTTGAAAAGCTATGGCTACACCTTC
D: TRBD1; J: TRBJ2-1; size: -; V: TRBV7-9; CDR3: CASSLEQGVYNEQFF; DNA: TGTGCCAGCAGCTTAGAACAGGGGGTCTACAATGAGCAGTTCTTC
D: -; J: TRBJ2-1; size: once; V: TRBV4-2; CDR3: CASSRGGASSYNEQFF; DNA: TGTGCCAGCAGCCGGGGCGGGGCTAGCTCCTACAATGAGCAGTTCTTC
D: -; J: TRBJ1-5; size: -; V: TRBV5-3; CDR3: CARLVRLDSNQPQHF; DNA: TGTGCCAGACTCGTCCGACTAGATAGCAATCAGCCCCAGCATTTT
D: -; J: TRBJ2-6; size: -; V: TRBV2; CDR3: CASLVEGSGANVLTF; DNA: TGTGCCAGCCTGGTGGAGGGGTCTGGGGCCAACGTCCTGACTTTC
D: TRBD1; J: TRBJ2-7; size: -; V: TRBV6-5; CDR3: CASSTGGRYEQYF; DNA: TGTGCCAGTTCAACAGGGGGCAGGTACGAGCAGTACTTC
D: -; J: TRBJ2-5; size: -; V: TRBV9; CDR3: CASSVSTQETQYF; DNA: TGTGCCAGCAGCGTTTCTACCCAAGAGACCCAGTACTTC
D: TRBD2; J: TRBJ2-3; size: -; V: TRBV5-1; CDR3: CASSSLLAASTDTQYF; DNA: TGCGCCAGCAGCTCACTACTAGCGGCCAGCACAGATACGCAGTATTTT
D: -; J: TRBJ1-1; size: -; V: TRBV7-2; CDR3: CASSANRAANTEAFF; DNA: TGTGCCAGCAGCGCAAACAGGGCGGCGAACACTGAAGCTTTCTTT
D: -; J: TRBJ2-3; size: -; V: TRBV7-2; CDR3: CASSLSNTQYF; DNA: TGTGCCAGCAGCTTAAGCAATACGCAGTATTTT
D: -; J: TRBJ1-2; size: -; V: TRBV2; CDR3: CASREDLGGYTF; DNA: TGTGCCAGCAGAGAGGACTTGGGCGGCTACACCTTC
D: -; J: TRBJ2-7; size: once; V: TRBV11-2; CDR3: CASSLVSASRGEQYF; DNA: TGTGCCAGCAGCTTAGTCTCCGCTAGCCGGGGCGAGCAGTACTTC